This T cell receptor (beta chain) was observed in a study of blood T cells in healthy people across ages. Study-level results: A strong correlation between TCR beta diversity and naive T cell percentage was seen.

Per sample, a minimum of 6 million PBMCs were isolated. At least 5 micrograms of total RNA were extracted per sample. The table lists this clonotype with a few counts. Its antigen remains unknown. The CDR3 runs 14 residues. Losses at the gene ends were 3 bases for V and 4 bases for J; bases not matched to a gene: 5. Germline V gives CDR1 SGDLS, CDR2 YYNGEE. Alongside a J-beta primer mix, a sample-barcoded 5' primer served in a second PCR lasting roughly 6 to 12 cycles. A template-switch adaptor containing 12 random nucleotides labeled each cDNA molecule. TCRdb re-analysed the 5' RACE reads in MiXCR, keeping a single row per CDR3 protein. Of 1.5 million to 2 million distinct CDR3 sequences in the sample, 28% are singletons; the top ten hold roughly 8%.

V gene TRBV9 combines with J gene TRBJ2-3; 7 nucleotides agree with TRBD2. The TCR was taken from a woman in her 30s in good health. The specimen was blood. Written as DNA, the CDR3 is TGTGCCAGCAGCGGGGCGGGAGTAGCAGATACGCAGTATTTT. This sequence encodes CASSGAGVADTQYF.